One and the same sample provided the 20 T cell receptor beta chains below, sequenced in a study of shared clonotypes between healthy human individuals (dated by TCRdb to 2018 to 2020). CD8 naive samples were CD45RO-negative cells positively selected for CCR7, giving a CD45RA+CCR7+ population that excluded TemRA cells. The library relied on the immunoSEQ multiplex PCR assay. Entries here come from immuneACCESS through TCRdb and include only in-frame sequences with V and J called. Some clones fail to appear in such tables; in the studies checked, an unresolved V gene covers under half of the shortfall, and the cause of the remainder is unknown. The table for this sample lists millions of clones; approximately 95% of them were counted only once. The ten largest clones represent around 1.1% of the sample. Material for sequencing was naive CD8+ T cells sorted from blood. In light of the paper, this sample's cell subset or site label describes: CD45RA+CCR7+. The receptors shown here come from a man aged 18-30 years in good health.

The CDR3, as DNA: TGTGCCAGCAGCTTAATTGGGACAGGGCCGGGAGATACGCAGTATTTT. Residues: CASSLIGTGPGDTQYF. The rearrangement joins TRBV7-9 to TRBJ2-3, with 9 nucleotides matching TRBD1. The length of the CDR3 is 16 residues. CDR1 and CDR2 from the germline V gene are SEHNR and FQNEAQ (reference sequence). The V and J ends lost 2 bases and 5 bases, in that order; junction bases with no gene match: 8.

This clone was seen just once. V and J are TRBV9 and TRBJ1-2, with 8 bases that match TRBD1. Germline loops: CDR1 SGDLS, CDR2 YYNGEE. The CDR3 runs to 12 residues. V dropped 4 bases and J dropped 8; count of bases not matched to a gene: 4. The CDR3 nucleotides read TGTGCCAGCAGCTCATGGACAGGGGGCTACACCTTC. As protein: CASSSWTGGYTF.

The CDR3 loop is CASSYGTGDYEQYF. Here the CDR3 DNA reads TGTGCCAGTAGTTATGGGACAGGGGACTACGAGCAGTACTTC. V usage is TRBV19 and J usage is TRBJ2-7, with TRBD1 matching 10 bases. V dropped 5 bases and J dropped 3; count of bases not matched to a gene: 4. CDR1 is LNHDA, CDR2 SQIVND, per germline (reference sequence). The CDR3 is made up of 14 amino acids.

The chain links TRBV7-9 to TRBJ2-1; TRBD2 is a possible D gene (7 bases). The CDR3 sequence is 16 residues long. V was shortened by 0 bases and J by 4 bases, with 13 bases between the two germline ends. In germline, CDR1 is SEHNR, CDR2 FQNEAQ (reference sequence). The CDR3 region has the DNA TGTGCCAGCAGCTTAGCCGTGGGGGGGCGGTACAATGAGCAGTTCTTC. It specifies CASSLAVGGRYNEQFF.

This chain joins TRBV27 and TRBJ1-2, with 8 bases lining up with TRBD1. V was pared by 3 bases and J by 3 bases, with 6 bases of the junction left unmatched. The CDR3 loop spans 15 amino acids. The germline V gene encodes CDR1 MNHEY and CDR2 SMNVEV (reference sequence). CDR3 DNA sequence: TGTGCCAGCAGTTTCCTGGCAGGGGGCGACTATGGCTACACCTTC. It translates to CASSFLAGGDYGYTF.

A word on this clone: Different DNA sequences within this sample yield the same CDR3. The genes are TRBV28 and TRBJ2-7, with 7 bases aligning to TRBD2. Germline V lookup: CDR1 MDHEN, CDR2 SYDVKM. Trimming removed 3 bases from V and 6 bases from J; junction bases left unmatched: 5. This CDR3 comprises 13 residues. CDR3 nucleotide sequence: TGTGCCAGCAGTTTGGGGGGGTCGAGCGAGCAGTACTTC. Amino acids: CASSLGGSSEQYF. Full variable domain (rest looked up from reference TRBV28 and TRBJ2-7): DVKVTQSSRYLVKRTGEKVFLECVQDMDHENMFWYRQDPGLGLRLIYFSYDVKMKEKGDIPEGYSVSREKKERFSLILESASTNQTSMYLCASSLGGSSEQYFGPGTRLTVT.

V is TRBV6-5 and J is TRBJ2-5; 7 bases are a match to TRBD2. Germline assignment: CDR1 MNHEY and CDR2 SVGAGI. Trimming cost V 8 bases and J 5 bases; bases outside gene matches: 5. The CDR3 spans 12 residues. The CDR3 spells CASLSGEETQYF. In nucleotides, the CDR3 is TGTGCCAGCCTCAGCGGGGAGGAGACCCAGTACTTC.

The V call is TRBV7-9, the J call TRBJ1-4, with D perhaps TRBD1 (5 bases). The CDR3 has 15 residues. The germline V and J ends were trimmed by 7 bases and 3 bases, with 15 bases remaining between them. Per the germline V gene, CDR1 is SEHNR and CDR2 is FQNEAQ (reference sequence). The CDR3 loop is CASTLLGEPNEKLFF. DNA of the CDR3: TGTGCCAGCACCCTGCTGGGGGAGCCTAATGAAAAACTGTTTTTT.

The chain joins TRBV6-1 to TRBJ2-7, with D tentatively TRBD2 (6 bases). V gave up 2 bases and J gave up 0 bases, with 26 bases separating them. There are 20 residues in the CDR3. Germline V gives CDR1 MNHNS, CDR2 SASEGT. The CDR3: CASSELAPGGSGTFSYEQYF. As DNA, the CDR3 is TGTGCCAGCAGTGAATTAGCCCCCGGTGGTAGCGGAACCTTCTCCTACGAGCAGTACTTC.

Note on this clone: This sample includes further DNA sequences coding for the same CDR3. The chain is built from TRBV27 and TRBJ1-5; 8 nucleotides align to TRBD1. Germline loops: CDR1 MNHEY, CDR2 SMNVEV (reference sequence). This CDR3 is built from 14 residues. Trimming removed 5 bases from V and 4 bases from J; junction bases left unmatched: 4. This CDR3 is CASSPQGANQPQHF. CDR3 nucleotide sequence: TGTGCCAGCAGTCCCCAGGGGGCGAATCAGCCCCAGCATTTT.

The CDR3 sequence is CASSLAQGIYNEQFF. The CDR3 DNA reads as TGTGCCAGCAGCTTAGCGCAGGGGATCTACAATGAGCAGTTCTTC. The V gene is TRBV11-2, the J gene TRBJ2-1; TRBD1 might be the D (6 bases). Germline-derived CDR1 and CDR2 are SGHAT and FQNNGV. The CDR3 contains 15 residues. V was trimmed by 1 base and J by 3 bases, leaving 10 bases between them.

The rearrangement uses TRBV7-6 and TRBJ2-1; 10 nucleotides agree with TRBD2. CDR1 is SGHVS and CDR2 is FNYEAQ in the germline V gene. This CDR3 comprises 16 residues. With V trimmed by 1 base and J by 2 bases, 2 bases remained unmatched. The CDR3 sequence is CASSLELAGAYNEQFF. CDR3 DNA sequence: TGTGCCAGCAGCTTAGAGCTAGCGGGGGCCTACAATGAGCAGTTCTTC.

The V gene is TRBV11-3, the J gene TRBJ2-3, with 8 bases that match TRBD1. Germline loops: CDR1 SGHNT, CDR2 YENEEA. The length of the CDR3 is 16 residues. V dropped 5 bases and J dropped 0; count of bases not matched to a gene: 7. The CDR3 sequence: CASSSGQGSSTDTQYF. CDR3 nucleotides: TGTGCCAGCAGCAGCGGACAGGGTTCTAGCACAGATACGCAGTATTTT. Complete variable domain (other parts from reference TRBV11-3 and TRBJ2-3): EAGVVQSPRYKIIEKKQPVAFWCNPISGHNTLYWYLQNLGQGPELLIRYENEEAVDDSQLPKDRFSAERLKGVDSTLKIQPAELGDSAVYLCASSSGQGSSTDTQYFGPGTRLTVL.

This clone was recorded once. The chain is built from TRBV11-2 and TRBJ1-4, with a tentative D call TRBD1 (5 bases). This CDR3 is built from 14 residues. Germline V gene sequence: CDR1 SGHAT, CDR2 FQNNGV. V was cut by 6 bases and J by 7 bases, with 15 bases left in between. The CDR3 loop reads CASRPDGQGEKLFF. The CDR3 DNA is TGTGCCAGCAGACCAGATGGGCAGGGTGAAAAACTGTTTTTT.

On this clone: Other DNA sequences in the same sample also yield this CDR3. The rearrangement joins TRBV2 to TRBJ2-2; perhaps TRBD1 as D (6 bases). Trimming removed 8 bases from V and 6 bases from J, with 13 bases in between. The length of the CDR3 is 13 residues. Looked up from germline, CDR1 is SNHLY and CDR2 is FYNNEI. CDR3 loop: CASSGQGPGELFF. CDR3 nucleotide sequence: TGTGCCAGCTCGGGCCAGGGGCCCGGGGAGCTGTTTTTT.

This chain joins TRBV2 and TRBJ2-7; 9 positions agree with TRBD1. The CDR3 is 15 amino acids. Per germline, CDR1 SNHLY and CDR2 FYNNEI. V trimming: 6 bases; J trimming: 1 base; junction bases outside the gene matches: 7. The CDR3 nucleotides are TGTGCCAGCAGAGAATCGACAGGGGGGTCCTACGAGCAGTACTTC. Its translation is CASRESTGGSYEQYF.

The chain has TRBV5-8 and TRBJ2-7; 7 nucleotides agree with TRBD1. J lost 1 base, V lost 1 base, and 11 bases had no gene match. This CDR3 region has 17 residues. Germline CDR1 reads SGHTS; CDR2 reads YDEGEE. CDR3 sequence reads: CASSLRLNPGQSYEQYF. The CDR3 nucleotides are TGTGCCAGCAGCTTGAGACTGAACCCGGGACAGTCCTACGAGCAGTACTTC.

Notes on this clone: Other DNA sequences in this specimen translate into the identical CDR3. V is TRBV6-5 and J is TRBJ2-3; tentatively, D is TRBD1 (6 bases). Germline V gives CDR1 MNHEY, CDR2 SVGAGI. This CDR3 spans 14 amino acids. Trimming shortened V by 2 bases and J by 1 base, and 7 bases separated the two germline ends. CDR3 sequence reads: CASSYGGGTDTQYF. The CDR3 DNA reads TGTGCCAGCAGTTACGGGGGCGGCACAGATACGCAGTATTTT.

The gene calls are TRBV11-2 and TRBJ2-7, with D possibly TRBD1 on 6 matching bases. Germline V lookup: CDR1 SGHAT, CDR2 FQNNGV. Trimming took 1 base from V and 6 from J, leaving 16 bases between them. The length of the CDR3 is 15 residues. The CDR3 loop reads CASSLVVGGVSEQYF. In DNA, the CDR3 is TGTGCCAGCAGCTTAGTTGTAGGGGGAGTGTCCGAGCAGTACTTC.

This clone came up once. The chain recombines TRBV7-9 with TRBJ2-3; 8 nucleotides match TRBD2. V was clipped by 8 bases and J by 0 bases; unmatched bases: 10. Germline V gene lookup returns CDR1 SEHNR and CDR2 FQNEAQ (reference sequence). This CDR3 has 16 amino acids. CDR3 DNA: TGTGCCAGCTGGTCTACTAGCGGTCCTAGCACAGATACGCAGTATTTT. Translating gives CASWSTSGPSTDTQYF.